This T cell receptor beta chain stems from a study of memory B cells and T cells in multiple sclerosis (dated 2018 in TCRdb). Regarding the complete study: The study compared TCR beta repertoires of autoproliferating peripheral T cells with brain lesion-infiltrating T cells in multiple sclerosis patients. TCR sequencing involved a couple of multiple sclerosis patients from whom brain lesions at autopsy or brain-infiltrating cells from biopsy were available.

Details on this clone: This receptor's antigen is unknown. No qualities accompany the bases; no much larger clone lies one base away. Other DNA sequences of this sample code for an identical CDR3.

Paper-wide results and their limitations: Clone-set sizes differed between compartments, which influenced counts of shared clonotypes and required normalization.

The immunoSEQ Platform was used to amplify TCRbeta CDR3 regions from extracted genomic DNA. The immunoSEQ assay combined multiplex PCR with high-throughput sequencing and a vendor bioinformatics pipeline. The original pipeline was this. Non-productive sequences and CDR3s shorter than 4 amino acids were removed, and clonotype frequencies were recalculated per sample. In immunoSEQ Analyzer 2.0, shared clonotypes were identified as identical CDR3 amino acid, V gene and J gene sequences. To normalize repertoire overlap, the number of shared clonotypes was divided by the product of the two clone-set sizes and multiplied by 1000 to give arbitrary units. TCRdb took over this immuneACCESS table, retaining in-frame rearrangements with V and J assigned. Such tables are incomplete; in checked studies, under half of the missing clones stem from an unresolved V gene, and the remainder is unexplained. The V and J calls and clone size are taken from that table; D and trimming were inferred from the DNA. Within this sample are 46,000 or so clones, with around 80% of them counted one time only. Of the sample, roughly 1% falls within the top ten clones.

CDR1 and CDR2, looked up from the germline V gene (reference sequence), are GTSNPN and SVGIG. The germline ends are 22 bases apart after V is trimmed by 3 bases and J by 8 bases. The CDR3 holds 15 amino acids from the cysteine to the phenylalanine. The CDR3 DNA has 45 bases and is translated from base 1. After CFSE-labeled PBMCs were cultured without any stimulus, the autoproliferating (CFSEdim) and non-proliferating (CFSEhi) T cell fractions were each sequenced on their own. A total of some 5x10^7 CFSE-labeled PBMCs were cultured for 7 days without stimulus, and replicate wells were then pooled. Labeling of PBMCs used 0.45 to 0.6 uM CFSE, and the cells were then grown in serum-free AIM-V medium with no exogenous stimuli added. PBMCs were isolated by Ficoll density gradient centrifugation and were cryopreserved before use. Using a FACSAria III, live 7-AAD-negative cells were sorted, then washed with PBS and stored frozen at -80 degrees C as dry pellets.

Sequenced material: PBMCs from blood kept in culture. The TCR sequence derives from a human donor with multiple sclerosis. Recombination linked TRBV30 to TRBJ1-2, with a weak D call of TRBD1 (5 bases match). CDR3 reads: CAWSPPHTGGFGYTF. The DNA reads TGTGCCTGGAGCCCACCGCATACAGGCGGCTTCGGCTACACCTTC.